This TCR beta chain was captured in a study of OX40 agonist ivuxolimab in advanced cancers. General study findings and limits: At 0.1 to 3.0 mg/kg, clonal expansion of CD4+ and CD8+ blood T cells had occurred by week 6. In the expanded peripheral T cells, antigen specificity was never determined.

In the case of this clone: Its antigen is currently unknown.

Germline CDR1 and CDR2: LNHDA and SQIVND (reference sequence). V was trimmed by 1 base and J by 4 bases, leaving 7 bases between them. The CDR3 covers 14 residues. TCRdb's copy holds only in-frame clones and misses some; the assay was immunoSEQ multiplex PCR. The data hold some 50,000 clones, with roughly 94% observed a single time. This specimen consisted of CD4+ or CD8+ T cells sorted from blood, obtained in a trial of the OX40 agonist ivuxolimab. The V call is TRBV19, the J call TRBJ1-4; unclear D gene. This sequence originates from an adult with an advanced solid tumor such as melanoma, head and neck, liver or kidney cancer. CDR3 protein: CASSIVGRNEKLFF. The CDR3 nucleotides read TGTGCCAGTAGTATAGTCGGACGTAATGAAAAACTGTTTTTT.